This T cell receptor (beta chain) was retrieved from a study of blood T cell repertoires in COVID-19. Assay used: immunoSEQ multiplex PCR; TCRdb lists only in-frame clones, some missing. Of under 200,000 clones in the sample, around 80% were seen once. Deletions cut 4 bases from V and 3 bases from J, with 21 bases between. The CDR3 runs to 18 residues. Germline V gene lookup returns CDR1 SGHVS and CDR2 FQNEAQ. Sequencing was performed on peripheral blood. The chain recombines TRBV7-8 with TRBJ1-4, with D unresolved. The clonotype comes from a woman aged 65 to 85 with COVID-19, enrolled during active disease. Written as DNA, the CDR3 is TGTGCCAGCAGCTCCTGGGAGGGTATCGGTCTAGCTAATGAAAAACTGTTTTTT. Its translation is CASSSWEGIGLANEKLFF.